Listed below are T cell receptor beta chains from one sample, sequenced in a study of blood T cell repertoires in COVID-19. Using immunoSEQ multiplex PCR, the repertoire was profiled, and TCRdb retains in-frame clones only, with some absent. This sample has some 200,000 clones, with roughly 84% found just once. Sequenced sample: peripheral blood. The receptor set was obtained from a man aged 45-65 years who had recovered from COVID-19. Both conserved end residues are part of each CDR3. A D gene is named only where the DNA matches it firmly. Rows may omit the clone size; those that give it use once, few, many or a size class.

j_call v_call d_call clone_size cdr3_nt cdr3_aa
TRBJ2-3 TRBV29-1 TRBD1 - TGCAGCGTTCTCCCCCAGGGGGAGCAAGATACGCAGTATTTT CSVLPQGEQDTQYF
TRBJ2-1 TRBV6-6 - once TGTGCCAGCAGTTCCACGACAAACAATGAGCAGTTCTTC CASSSTTNNEQFF
TRBJ2-3 TRBV7-2 TRBD2 - TGTGCCAGCAGCCCGCCGGGACTAGCGGGGGCTACAGATACGCAGTATTTT CASSPPGLAGATDTQYF
TRBJ1-1 TRBV5-6 - once TGTGCCAGCAGCTTGTACTCTTCGAGACAGAACACTGAAGCTTTCTTT CASSLYSSRQNTEAFF
TRBJ2-7 TRBV28 TRBD2 - TGTGCCAGCAAAGCGGGAGTGATCTCCTACGAGCAGTACTTC CASKAGVISYEQYF
TRBJ1-1 TRBV28 - - TGTGCCAGCAGATCCCTCGGGGAAGCTTTCTTT CASRSLGEAFF
TRBJ2-1 TRBV2 - - TGTGCCAGCAACAGGGACATAATCTTGCCGTTCTTC CASNRDIILPFF
TRBJ2-2 TRBV11-3 TRBD2 - TGTGCCAGCGCCCTCGGGGGTCTAGCGGGAGGCGGGGAGCTGTTTTTT CASALGGLAGGGELFF
TRBJ2-1 TRBV27 TRBD2 - TGTGCCAGCAGTCCTCGGGGGGGCCAAATGAATGAGCAGTTCTTC CASSPRGGQMNEQFF
TRBJ2-2 TRBV4-1 TRBD2 - TGCGCCAGCAGCCCTACTAGCGCCTCGAACACCGGGGAGCTGTTTTTT CASSPTSASNTGELFF
TRBJ1-2 TRBV10-2 - - TGCGCCAGCAGGGTCCGGGAGACTTCTAACTATGGCTACACCTTC CASRVRETSNYGYTF
TRBJ1-4 TRBV19 - once TGTGCCAGTAGGGCGGACTTCTCTTCTGAAAAACTGTTTTTT CASRADFSSEKLFF
TRBJ2-7 TRBV3-1/TRBV3-2 - - TGTGCCAGCAGCTCCAGCGGATCCTACGAGCAGTACTTC CASSSSGSYEQYF
TRBJ1-5 TRBV7-2 TRBD1 few TGTGCCAGCAGCTTAGTGGGCAGGGGGCTCAATCAGCCCCAGCATTTT CASSLVGRGLNQPQHF
TRBJ2-1 TRBV4-2 TRBD2 - TGTGCCAGCAGCCACCATACTGGGACTAGCGCCCGCAATGAGCAGTTCTTC CASSHHTGTSARNEQFF
TRBJ1-3 TRBV15 TRBD1 - TGTGCCACCAGCAGAGATGGACAGGGGGCTTACTACTCTGGAAACACCATATATTTT CATSRDGQGAYYSGNTIYF
TRBJ2-7 TRBV19 TRBD1 - TGTGCCAGTAGTCTCGAAAGGGACAGCCGGGTAGGGCAGTACTTC CASSLERDSRVGQYF
TRBJ1-1 TRBV25-1 - - TGTGCCAGCAGTCTCTGGGAGGGATCGGGCACTGAAGCTTTCTTT CASSLWEGSGTEAFF
TRBJ1-6 TRBV6-1 - - TGTGCCAGCAGTGAAGGCTGGCGGGGTAATTCACCCCTCCACTTT CASSEGWRGNSPLHF
TRBJ2-5 TRBV18 TRBD1 - TGTGCCAGCGCGTTACAGGGGGGAGAGACCCAGTACTTC CASALQGGETQYF
TRBJ2-4 TRBV28 - - TGTGCCAGCACCACAGGGAAAAGGGAGTACTTC CASTTGKREYF
TRBJ2-7 TRBV13 - - TGTGCCAGCAGAGGACACGGAATCTCCGAGCAGTACTTC CASRGHGISEQYF
TRBJ1-2 TRBV27 TRBD1 - TGTGCCAGCAGTCAATACAGGGGAGGCGGCTACACCTTC CASSQYRGGGYTF
TRBJ1-4 TRBV6-6 - once TGTGCCAGCAGTTACGAAGGCAGGGCTAATGAAAAACTGTTTTTT CASSYEGRANEKLFF
TRBJ1-5 TRBV6-5 TRBD1 - TGTGCCAGCGGCCTAGGGGGCGGACAGCCCCAGCATTTT CASGLGGGQPQHF
TRBJ2-2 TRBV30 - few TGTGCCTCAGATAAGAACACCGGGGAGCTGTTTTTT CASDKNTGELFF